The rows below give T cell receptor beta chains drawn from one sample of a study of T-cell memory formation after mild COVID-19. TCRdb reprocessed the 5' RACE reads with MiXCR, giving one entry per CDR3 protein. In the table there are roughly 28,000 distinct CDR3 sequences, about 12% of which are singletons. Sequenced sample: PBMCs or a T cell subset sorted from them (not recorded which). Receptors originate from an adult woman who had mild COVID-19 (a few samples of this study predate the infection). Cell type and time point are not known. The CDR3 runs from the conserved cysteine through the conserved F or W. D genes are given only for firm matches. The size entry is marked missing in some rows and otherwise reads once, few, many or a size class.

clone size | J gene | V gene | D gene | CDR3 length | CDR3 protein | CDR3 DNA
many | TRBJ2-5 | TRBV19 | TRBD1 | 14 | CASSPTGTAKTQYF | TGTGCCAGTAGTCCCACCGGGACAGCGAAGACCCAGTACTTC
- | TRBJ2-7 | TRBV12-5 | TRBD1 | 14 | CASGPETGAYEQYF | TGTGCTAGTGGTCCGGAGACAGGGGCCTACGAGCAGTACTTC
many | TRBJ2-1 | TRBV5-4 | - | 15 | CASSQQLAGNNEQFF | TGTGCCAGCAGCCAACAGCTTGCCGGAAACAATGAGCAGTTCTTC
- | TRBJ2-3 | TRBV2 | - | 13 | CASCGDLTDTQYF | TGTGCCAGCTGTGGGGATCTCACAGATACGCAGTATTTT
few | TRBJ1-2 | TRBV4-1 | TRBD1 | 14 | CASSHYRGQGGYTF | TGCGCCAGCAGCCACTACAGGGGGCAAGGAGGCTACACCTTC
many | TRBJ1-5 | TRBV12-3/TRBV12-4 | - | 14 | CASSPTGISQPQHF | TGTGCCAGCAGTCCTACAGGGATATCTCAGCCCCAGCATTTT
many | TRBJ2-5 | TRBV15 | - | 12 | CATSREPETQYF | TGTGCCACCAGCAGAGAGCCAGAGACCCAGTACTTC
many | TRBJ1-1 | TRBV14 | - | 16 | CASSQKGPRLRGEAFF | TGTGCCAGCAGCCAAAAGGGCCCAAGACTTAGGGGGGAAGCTTTCTTT
few | TRBJ1-1 | TRBV13 | - | 14 | CASSLGLMRRVDFF | TGTGCCAGCAGCTTAGGCCTAATGAGGAGGGTCGATTTCTTT
- | TRBJ2-1 | TRBV27 | TRBD1 | 13 | CASSGTARGEQFF | TGTGCCAGCAGTGGGACAGCGAGAGGTGAGCAGTTCTTC
many | TRBJ1-4 | TRBV24-1 | TRBD1 | 13 | CATGTGNNEKLFF | TGTGCCACCGGGACAGGGAACAATGAAAAACTGTTTTTT
many | TRBJ2-7 | TRBV27 | - | 15 | CASSLVGQSSYEQYF | TGTGCCAGCAGTTTAGTTGGGCAGAGCTCCTACGAGCAGTACTTC